This T cell receptor beta chain emerged from a study of tumor and adjacent non-tumor tissue in lung cancer. Overall study results and limits: Shorter survival was associated with higher TCR diversity in tumors. TCR diversity was significantly greater in tumor than normal lung tissue.

The template was RNA from unsorted bulk tissue. In regard to this clonotype: Its matching antigen is unknown. Because the CDR3 is missing its conserved closing phenylalanine or tryptophan, this is likely a read error. It is unclear where the CDR3 begins or ends on the DNA, so no DNA is shown, and the CDR3 is as TCRdb lists it.

Three rounds of nested PCR, following a modified ARM-PCR protocol, produced the TCRbeta library. MiXCR, applied by TCRdb to the multiplex PCR reads, yields one record per CDR3 protein. The table has 120,000 or so distinct CDR3 sequences, approximately 66% seen once. The CDR3 contains 11 residues when both ends are counted. In germline, CDR1 is DFQATT, CDR2 SNEGSKA (reference sequence). The V gene is TRBV20-1, the J gene TRBJ2-7; the D call in the table, TRBD1, was not verified against the DNA. The sample taken for sequencing was lung tumor tissue. This TCR came from a man aged 30-40 years with non-small cell lung cancer. This CDR3 is CNHRKGYEQYL.